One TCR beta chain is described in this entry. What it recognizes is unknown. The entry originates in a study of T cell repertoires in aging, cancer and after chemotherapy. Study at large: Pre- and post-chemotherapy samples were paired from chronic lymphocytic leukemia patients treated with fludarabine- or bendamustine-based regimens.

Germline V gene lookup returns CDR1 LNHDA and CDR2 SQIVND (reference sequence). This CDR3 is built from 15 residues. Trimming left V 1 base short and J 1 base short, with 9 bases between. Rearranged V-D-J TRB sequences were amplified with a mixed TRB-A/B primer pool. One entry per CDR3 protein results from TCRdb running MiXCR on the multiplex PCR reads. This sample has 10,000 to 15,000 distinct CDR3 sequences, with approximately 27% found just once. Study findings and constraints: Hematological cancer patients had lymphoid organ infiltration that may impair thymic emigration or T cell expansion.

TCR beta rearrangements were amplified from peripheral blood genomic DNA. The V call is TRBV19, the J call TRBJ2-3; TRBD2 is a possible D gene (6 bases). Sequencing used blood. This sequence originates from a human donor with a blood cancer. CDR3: CASSIAGVGTDTQYF. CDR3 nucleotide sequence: TGTGCCAGTAGTATAGCGGGGGTGGGCACAGATACGCAGTATTTT.